Shown below are 20 T cell receptor beta chains from a single sample sequenced in a study of blood T cell repertoires in COVID-19. The repertoire was sequenced with immunoSEQ multiplex PCR; TCRdb's copy has only in-frame clones and lacks some. In the table there are hundreds of thousands of clones, around nine tenths of which are singletons. The sample comprised PBMCs or T cells enriched from blood (not recorded which). The receptors come from a middle-aged woman who had recovered from COVID-19.

The J gene is TRBJ2-7, the V gene TRBV11-3, with D maybe TRBD2 (6 bases). Trimming shortened V by 7 bases and J by 6 bases, and 19 bases separated the two germline ends. CDR3 length equals 14 residues. From germline, CDR1 is SGHNT and CDR2 YENEEA. The CDR3 is CASISGDGRGEQYF. CDR3 nucleotide sequence: TGTGCCAGCATCTCGGGGGACGGGCGGGGCGAGCAGTACTTC.

V is TRBV7-3 and J is TRBJ2-1, with a weak D call TRBD2 (5 bases). Germline V gene sequence: CDR1 SGHTA, CDR2 FQGTGA. Trimming removed 4 bases at V and 10 bases at J, with 14 bases between. The CDR3 runs to 13 residues. The CDR3 bases are TGTGCCAGCAGCTCTCCACCTAGCCACGAGCAGTTCTTC. The encoded protein is CASSSPPSHEQFF.

CDR3 sequence reads: CASSRITSGGVQETQYF. CDR3 DNA sequence: TGCGCCAGCAGCCGTATTACTAGCGGGGGGGTACAAGAGACCCAGTACTTC. The chain combines TRBV4-1 with TRBJ2-5; 13 positions match TRBD2. The V and J ends lost 4 bases and 2 bases, in that order; junction bases with no gene match: 7. Germline V gene data show CDR1 as MGHRA and CDR2 as YSYEKL. This CDR3 has 17 amino acids.

This rearrangement joins TRBV2 to TRBJ2-3; 13 positions agree with TRBD2. This CDR3 is built from 16 residues. With V trimmed by 3 bases and J by 4 bases, 4 bases remained unmatched. The germline V gene has CDR1 SNHLY and CDR2 FYNNEI. The CDR3 reads CASSEGLAGHADTQYF. CDR3 nucleotide sequence: TGTGCCAGCAGTGAGGGACTAGCGGGGCACGCAGATACGCAGTATTTT.

J is TRBJ2-6 and V is TRBV28; 8 positions agree with TRBD1. The germline CDR1 and CDR2 sequences are MDHEN and SYDVKM. Trimming cost V 6 bases and J 1 base; bases outside gene matches: 5. This CDR3 is 16 amino acids long. This chain's CDR3 is CASSPGGGSGANVLTF. CDR3 DNA sequence: TGTGCCAGCAGCCCAGGGGGCGGGTCTGGGGCCAACGTCCTGACTTTC.

The V call is TRBV15, the J call TRBJ2-7, with a possible D match to TRBD2 (6 bases). The CDR3 loop spans 16 amino acids. The germline V and J ends were trimmed by 0 bases and 3 bases, with 15 bases remaining between them. Germline CDR1 reads LNHNV; CDR2 reads YYDKDF (reference sequence). In nucleotides, the CDR3 is TGTGCCACCAGCAGAGATCGAGGAGGGGAATTCTACGAGCAGTACTTC. This codes for CATSRDRGGEFYEQYF.

The V gene is TRBV7-6, the J gene TRBJ1-3; 9 bases are shared with TRBD1. The CDR3 is 18 residues long. Germline V gives CDR1 SGHVS, CDR2 FNYEAQ. V shed 5 bases, J shed 2 bases, and the junction held 13 bases outside the gene matches. CDR3 in amino acids: CASSPLGGTGRPGNTIYF. The CDR3 bases are TGTGCCAGCAGCCCTTTAGGGGGGACAGGGAGGCCTGGAAACACCATATATTTT.

The V call is TRBV6-5, the J call TRBJ1-2; possible D gene TRBD1, 6 bases. The V end lost 4 bases, the J end lost 4 bases, and 13 bases lay between the germline ends. The CDR3 has 14 amino acids. Germline lookup yields CDR1 MNHEY and CDR2 SVGAGI. CDR3 sequence: CASSLNDRFYGYTF. The CDR3 coding sequence is TGTGCCAGCAGTTTGAATGACAGGTTCTATGGCTACACCTTC.

V and J are TRBV10-3 and TRBJ2-5, with D maybe TRBD2 (5 bases). The CDR3 is made up of 14 amino acids. V lost 11 bases to trimming and J lost 5 bases, with 21 bases between them. Per the germline V gene, CDR1 is ENHRY and CDR2 is SYGVKD. CDR3 sequence: CAARGGLPGETQYF. The CDR3 region has the DNA TGTGCCGCGAGAGGAGGTCTCCCGGGGGAGACCCAGTACTTC.

The rearrangement joins TRBV30 to TRBJ2-1; TRBD2 matches at 11 bases. CDR1 and CDR2 (germline): GTSNPN, SVGIG (reference sequence). Trimming took 5 bases from V and 3 from J; bases not matched to a gene: 6. The CDR3 is 15 amino acids. CDR3 sequence reads: CAWQRGLADYNEQFF. The DNA for the CDR3 is TGTGCCTGGCAACGGGGACTAGCGGACTACAATGAGCAGTTCTTC. Together with reference TRBV30 and TRBJ2-1, the CDR3 gives the full variable domain: SQTIHQWPATLVQPVGSPLSLECTVEGTSNPNLYWYRQAAGRGLQLLFYSVGIGQISSEVPQNLSASRPQDRQFILSSKKLLLSDSGFYLCAWQRGLADYNEQFFGPGTRLTVL.

For the CDR3, the DNA is TGCGCCAGCAGCTGGGAGGAGAGCTCTGGAAACACCATATATTTT. Translation: CASSWEESSGNTIYF. The chain recombines TRBV5-1 with TRBJ1-3, with no clear D. The CDR3 sequence is 15 residues long. V lost 3 bases to trimming and J lost 0 bases, with 10 bases between them. Germline CDR1 SGHRS, CDR2 YFSETQ.

The rearrangement joins TRBV5-1 to TRBJ1-1; 7 bases align to TRBD1. Germline-derived CDR1 and CDR2 are SGHRS and YFSETQ. Trimming took 0 bases from V and 5 from J; bases not matched to a gene: 4. CDR3 length: 14 residues. Here the CDR3 DNA reads TGCGCCAGCAGCTTGGCAGGGGGTTTGACTGAAGCTTTCTTT. This translates into CASSLAGGLTEAFF.

V gene TRBV11-3 combines with J gene TRBJ1-1; D possibly corresponds to TRBD1 (5 bases). This CDR3 has 15 residues. V lost 5 bases, J lost 1 base, and 14 bases lay in between. Germline V CDR1 and CDR2: SGHNT, YENEEA. The CDR3 nucleotides are TGTGCCAGCAGCCCTTATCAGGGCCAGAACACTGAAGCTTTCTTT. This gives the protein CASSPYQGQNTEAFF.

This clone has ten or more counts. Different DNA sequences within this sample yield the same CDR3. The chain carries TRBV4-3 and TRBJ2-5; 10 bases align to TRBD2. Trimming removed 0 bases from V and 5 bases from J; junction bases left unmatched: 3. Germline assignment: CDR1 LGHNA and CDR2 YSLEER. This CDR3 comprises 15 residues. CDR3 nucleotide sequence: TGCGCCAGCAGCCAAGACGGGACTAGCGAGGAGACCCAGTACTTC. Translation: CASSQDGTSEETQYF.

V usage is TRBV30 and J usage is TRBJ1-2; D not resolved. The CDR3 is made up of 11 amino acids. The germline V gene has CDR1 GTSNPN and CDR2 SVGIG (reference sequence). Trimming took 5 bases from V and 4 from J, leaving 8 bases between them. The CDR3 region is CAWRDSYGYTF. In DNA form, the CDR3 reads TGTGCCTGGCGGGATTCCTATGGCTACACCTTC.

The V and J genes are TRBV29-1 and TRBJ2-2; D perhaps matches TRBD2 (6 bases). Germline V lookup: CDR1 SQVTM, CDR2 ANQGSEA. V lost 5 bases to trimming and J lost 0 bases, with 10 bases between them. CDR3 length: 14 residues. As DNA, the CDR3 is TGCAGCGTTTCTCGGGAGACGAACACCGGGGAGCTGTTTTTT. Encoded protein: CSVSRETNTGELFF.

This clone was picked up one time. The chain is built from TRBV7-9 and TRBJ2-7; perhaps TRBD2 as D (6 bases). The V and J ends lost 1 base and 5 bases respectively, with 12 bases between them. The CDR3 has 14 amino acids. Germline V lookup: CDR1 SEHNR, CDR2 FQNEAQ (reference sequence). CDR3 in amino acids: CASSLESGVNEQYF. The CDR3, as DNA: TGTGCCAGCAGCTTAGAGTCGGGGGTAAACGAGCAGTACTTC.

This sequence joins TRBV28 and TRBJ2-1; 7 bases match TRBD1. CDR1 is MDHEN, CDR2 SYDVKM, per germline. This CDR3 comprises 16 residues. Germline trimming cut 3 bases from V and 6 bases from J; bases unmatched to any gene: 11. The CDR3 DNA reads as TGTGCCAGCAGTTTGACAGGGTGGTCTACGTCCAATGAGCAGTTCTTC. This gives the protein CASSLTGWSTSNEQFF.

The chain is built from TRBV25-1 and TRBJ2-5; 7 nucleotides agree with TRBD2. This CDR3 comprises 13 residues. J gave up 4 bases and V 6 bases, and 5 bases lay outside the gene matches. Germline V lookup: CDR1 MGHDK, CDR2 SYGVNS. CDR3 loop: CASRGGTLETQYF. CDR3 in DNA: TGTGCCAGCAGGGGAGGGACTCTAGAGACCCAGTACTTC.

This sequence joins TRBV27 and TRBJ1-2; 8 positions match TRBD1. V shed 5 bases and J 1 base; nucleotides not matched to a gene: 6. Germline-derived CDR1 and CDR2 are MNHEY and SMNVEV (reference sequence). This CDR3 has 15 residues. The CDR3 DNA reads as TGTGCCAGCAGTCCCTGGGGACAGGATAACTATGGCTACACCTTC. Translation: CASSPWGQDNYGYTF.